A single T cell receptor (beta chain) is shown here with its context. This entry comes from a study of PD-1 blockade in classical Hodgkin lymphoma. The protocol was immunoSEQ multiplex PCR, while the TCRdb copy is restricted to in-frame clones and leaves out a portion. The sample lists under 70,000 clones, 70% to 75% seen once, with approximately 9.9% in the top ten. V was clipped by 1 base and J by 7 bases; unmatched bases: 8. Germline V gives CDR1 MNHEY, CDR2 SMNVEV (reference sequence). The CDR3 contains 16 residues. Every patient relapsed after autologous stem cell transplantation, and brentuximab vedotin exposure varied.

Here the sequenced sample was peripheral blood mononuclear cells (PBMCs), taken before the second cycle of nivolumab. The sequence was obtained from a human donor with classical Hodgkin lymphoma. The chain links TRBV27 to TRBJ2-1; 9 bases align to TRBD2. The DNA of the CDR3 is TGTGCCAGCAGTTTATATGGCGGGAGGGCCAGGAATGAGCAGTTCTTC. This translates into CASSLYGGRARNEQFF.